Below are 31 T cell receptor beta chains sequenced from a single sample in a study of CD8 T cells in ankylosing spondylitis. Study observations and caveats: Roughly 8 highly homologous variants made up a TCR beta motif that seemed to typify ankylosing spondylitis blood.

Their antigens are not known. MiXCR was run by TCRdb on the 5' RACE reads, yielding one entry per CDR3 protein. The table records 700,000 to 1,000,000 distinct CDR3 sequences, over 9.5% of them present only once. Sequencing was done on a sample of blood, either unsorted or a sorted T cell fraction (not recorded which). The receptors were gathered from a male donor with ankylosing spondylitis.

This clonotype was observed a handful of times. The chain uses TRBV20-1 and TRBJ2-1, with D maybe TRBD1 (5 bases). The V gene's germline CDR1 is DFQATT and CDR2 SNEGSKA (reference sequence). The CDR3 loop spans 12 amino acids. V was cut by 4 bases and J by 8 bases, with 12 bases left in between. The CDR3 loop is CSAKYLGDEQFF. The CDR3 DNA reads TGCAGTGCTAAGTATTTAGGGGATGAGCAGTTCTTC.

This chain connects TRBV3-1 to TRBJ2-3; 8 nucleotides match TRBD1. The junction had 6 bases not matched to a gene; V was cut back by 1 base and J by 6 bases. CDR3 length: 15 amino acids. Germline V gene data show CDR1 as LGHDT and CDR2 as YNNKEL (reference sequence). CDR3 region: CASSQGDRLGDTQYF. The CDR3 region has the DNA TGTGCCAGCAGCCAAGGGGACAGGTTGGGTGATACGCAGTATTTT.

Only a few counts were recorded for this clonotype. The rearrangement uses TRBV7-2 and TRBJ1-1; D not resolved. The CDR3 contains 14 residues. Germline V gene sequence: CDR1 SGHTA, CDR2 FQGNSA. V shed 5 bases and J shed 3 bases, with 13 bases lying between them. The CDR3 nucleotides read TGTGCCAGCAGCCCTGTGGCGGGAGACACTGAAGCTTTCTTT. It is translated as CASSPVAGDTEAFF.

The chain joins TRBV14 to TRBJ1-4, with 11 bases that match TRBD1. Germline-derived CDR1 and CDR2 are SGHDN and FVKESK. The length of the CDR3 is 16 residues. The V and J ends lost 3 bases and 8 bases, in that order; junction bases with no gene match: 8. The CDR3 loop reads CASSHLPGQGDEKLFF. CDR3 nucleotides: TGTGCCAGCAGCCATTTACCGGGACAGGGGGACGAAAAACTGTTTTTT.

The rearrangement links TRBV18 to TRBJ2-7; TRBD1 or TRBD2 may be the D gene (5 bases each). CDR1 is KGHSH and CDR2 is LQKENI in the germline V gene. This CDR3 has 14 residues. Trimming removed 3 bases from V and 7 bases from J, with 16 bases in between. DNA of the CDR3: TGTGCCAGCTCACCGCGCCTGGGGGATGTGGAGCAGTACTTC. Its translation: CASSPRLGDVEQYF. Combining the CDR3 with reference TRBV18 and TRBJ2-7 gives the whole variable domain NAGVMQNPRHLVRRRGQEARLRCSPMKGHSHVYWYRQLPEEGLKFMVYLQKENIIDESGMPKERFSAEFPKEGPSILRIQQVVRGDSAAYFCASSPRLGDVEQYFGPGTRLTVT.

Ten or more counts support this clonotype. This rearrangement joins TRBV18 to TRBJ1-1; 8 nucleotides align to TRBD1. Germline assignment: CDR1 KGHSH and CDR2 LQKENI. With 0 bases clipped from V and 5 bases from J, the junction kept 2 bases outside the gene matches. This CDR3 comprises 14 residues. CDR3 coding DNA: TGTGCCAGCTCACCACCGACAGGGGTAACTGAAGCTTTCTTT. It yields the protein CASSPPTGVTEAFF.

The chain joins TRBV3-1 to TRBJ1-1, with 8 bases identical to TRBD1. Trimming at V came to 4 bases and at J to 5 bases, leaving 9 bases not matched to a gene. CDR3 length: 15 amino acids. Germline CDR1 is LGHDT and CDR2 is YNNKEL (reference sequence). In DNA form, the CDR3 reads TGTGCCAGCAGCCCTCAGGGGGCGCTGGGAACTGAAGCTTTCTTT. It yields the protein CASSPQGALGTEAFF.

V is TRBV5-1 and J is TRBJ2-3; 7 bases match TRBD2. CDR1 is SGHRS and CDR2 is YFSETQ in the germline V gene. This CDR3 has 16 residues. V lost 0 bases to trimming and J lost 0 bases; unmatched junction nucleotides: 4. CDR3 nucleotides: TGCGCCAGCAGCTTGGGAGGGACTACTAGCACAGATACGCAGTATTTT. Translating gives CASSLGGTTSTDTQYF.

This sequence joins TRBV24-1 and TRBJ2-5, with 14 bases identical to TRBD2. The CDR3 spans 16 residues. CDR1 KGHDR and CDR2 SFDVKD come from the germline V gene. V was clipped by 3 bases and J by 7 bases; unmatched bases: 6. CDR3 coding DNA: TGTGCCACCAGTGATCCCGGGACTAGCGGGAGTAGGACCCAGTACTTC. This gives the protein CATSDPGTSGSRTQYF.

This clonotype appeared a few times. V is TRBV4-3 and J is TRBJ2-3, with 9 bases lining up with TRBD2. The V gene's germline CDR1 is LGHNA and CDR2 YSLEER. V lost 1 base and J lost 4; bases outside the gene matches: 9. The CDR3 is 17 amino acids. CDR3 in DNA: TGCGCCAGCAGCCAAGGGTACGCGGGAGGGCGCTCAGATACGCAGTATTTT. This encodes CASSQGYAGGRSDTQYF.

In its sample, this clonotype was seen a few times. The J gene is TRBJ1-1, the V gene TRBV20-1; weak D call: TRBD1 (5 bases). V was trimmed by 3 bases and J by 5 bases, leaving 22 bases between them. The CDR3 runs 16 residues. Germline lookup yields CDR1 DFQATT and CDR2 SNEGSKA (reference sequence). CDR3 region: CSASGVGDLYRTEAFF. DNA for the CDR3: TGCAGTGCTAGTGGGGTCGGGGACCTGTATAGAACTGAAGCTTTCTTT.

J is TRBJ2-1 and V is TRBV20-1; no firm D call. CDR3 size: 13 residues. Germline V gene lookup returns CDR1 DFQATT and CDR2 SNEGSKA (reference sequence). V lost 4 bases to trimming and J lost 2 bases, with 9 bases between them. CDR3 nucleotides: TGCAGTGCTATCAGGACGACCTACAATGAGCAGTTCTTC. As protein: CSAIRTTYNEQFF.

This clonotype was found a few times. The chain uses TRBV20-1 and TRBJ2-7; D not certain. V lost 0 bases, J lost 5 bases, and 14 bases lay in between. In germline, CDR1 is DFQATT, CDR2 SNEGSKA (reference sequence). The CDR3 sequence is 14 residues long. The CDR3 bases are TGCAGTGCTAGAGAAAACAATGTTGGGCACGAGCAGTACTTC. This gives the protein CSARENNVGHEQYF.

This chain uses TRBV7-9 with TRBJ1-1; 7 bases match TRBD1. Germline CDR1 is SEHNR and CDR2 is FQNEAQ (reference sequence). Trimming took 0 bases from V and 7 from J; bases not matched to a gene: 2. There are 13 residues in the CDR3. The CDR3 loop is CASSLAAGGEAFF. The DNA of the CDR3 is TGTGCCAGCAGCTTAGCGGCAGGGGGTGAAGCTTTCTTT. Looking up the rest from reference TRBV7-9 and TRBJ1-1 gives the full variable domain: DTGVSQNPRHKITKRGQNVTFRCDPISEHNRLYWYRQTLGQGPEFLTYFQNEAQLEKSRLLSDRFSAERPKGSFSTLEIQRTEQGDSAMYLCASSLAAGGEAFFGQGTRLTVV.

This clonotype was picked up a small number of times. The chain joins TRBV20-1 to TRBJ1-4, with 7 bases lining up with TRBD1. The germline V gene has CDR1 DFQATT and CDR2 SNEGSKA (reference sequence). The ends lost 5 bases at V and 8 bases at J; junction bases unmatched: 8. The CDR3 sequence is 13 residues long. CDR3 residues: CSAYDRESEKLFF. For the CDR3, the DNA is TGCAGTGCTTACGACAGGGAATCAGAAAAACTGTTTTTT.

This clonotype came up a few times. V gene TRBV7-2 combines with J gene TRBJ2-5, with 9 bases fitting TRBD2. The J segment lost 3 bases and the V segment lost 3 bases, leaving 5 bases of the junction unmatched. Per the germline V gene, CDR1 is SGHTA and CDR2 is FQGNSA. CDR3 length equals 15 residues. Here the CDR3 DNA reads TGTGCCAGCAGCTTCAGAGGCGGGGGGGAAGAGACCCAGTACTTC. It translates to CASSFRGGGEETQYF. Full variable domain (remainder filled in from reference TRBV7-2 and TRBJ2-5): GAGVSQSPSNKVTEKGKDVELRCDPISGHTALYWYRQSLGQGLEFLIYFQGNSAPDKSGLPSDRFSAERTGGSVSTLTIQRTQQEDSAVYLCASSFRGGGEETQYFGPGTRLLVL.

CDR3 amino acids: CASSPLAPSSTDTQYF. CDR3 bases: TGCGCCAGCAGCCCTCTAGCCCCCTCAAGCACAGATACGCAGTATTTT. The chain uses TRBV5-1 and TRBJ2-3; a possible D gene is TRBD2 (5 bases). This CDR3 is built from 16 residues. V gave up 4 bases and J gave up 0 bases, with 15 bases separating them. Germline lookup yields CDR1 SGHRS and CDR2 YFSETQ.

This clonotype was counted at least ten times. The chain uses TRBV20-1 and TRBJ2-7; 8 nucleotides align to TRBD2. The CDR3 extends over 15 amino acids. Germline values: CDR1 DFQATT, CDR2 SNEGSKA (reference sequence). The trim removed 4 bases at V and 1 base at J, leaving 9 bases unmatched. CDR3 sequence reads: CSATLGLAGSYEQYF. The CDR3 DNA follows: TGCAGTGCTACGTTGGGGCTAGCGGGTTCCTACGAGCAGTACTTC.

This clonotype has at least ten counts. The CDR3 bases are TGTGCCAGCAGCTTGGGACAGGACAACTATGGCTACACCTTC. Translating it yields CASSLGQDNYGYTF. The chain employs TRBV7-2 and TRBJ1-2; 8 positions match TRBD1. V gave up 3 bases and J gave up 2 bases; unmatched junction bases: 2. The CDR3 is 14 amino acids. The V gene's germline CDR1 is SGHTA and CDR2 FQGNSA.

The V and J genes are TRBV7-2 and TRBJ1-5; no firm D call. Germline V gene data show CDR1 as SGHTA and CDR2 as FQGNSA. The CDR3 is made up of 15 amino acids. The V gene lost 1 base and the J gene lost 4 bases, with 11 bases spanning the gap. In nucleotides, the CDR3 is TGTGCCAGCAGCTTAGTCGCGGGTTTTAATCAGCCCCAGCATTTT. Translated, it gives CASSLVAGFNQPQHF.

The chain couples TRBV6-1 to TRBJ1-4; D is unresolved. The CDR3 covers 13 residues. V was clipped by 6 bases and J by 6 bases, with 11 bases between them. Germline CDR1 and CDR2: MNHNS and SASEGT. CDR3: CASSPRLDEKLFF. CDR3 nucleotide sequence: TGTGCCAGCAGCCCTAGGCTGGATGAAAAACTGTTTTTT.

This clonotype was observed a handful of times. The J gene is TRBJ2-7, the V gene TRBV20-1; 9 nucleotides line up with TRBD2. V lost 4 bases to trimming and J lost 2 bases; unmatched junction nucleotides: 9. The CDR3 totals 15 residues. Germline CDR1 and CDR2: DFQATT and SNEGSKA (reference sequence). The CDR3 region is CSAIDRLAGTYEQYF. DNA for the CDR3: TGCAGTGCTATAGATAGGCTAGCGGGAACCTACGAGCAGTACTTC.

The chain employs TRBV18 and TRBJ2-5; D is ambiguous. The CDR3 contains 16 residues. The germline V and J ends were trimmed by 2 bases and 2 bases, with 15 bases remaining between them. Per germline, CDR1 KGHSH and CDR2 LQKENI. CDR3 nucleotide sequence: TGTGCCAGCTCACCAAAACCGGGCACTTTTCAAGAGACCCAGTACTTC. It translates to CASSPKPGTFQETQYF.

The table lists this clonotype with a few counts. The chain couples TRBV4-3 to TRBJ2-3; possibly TRBD1 for D (6 bases). Germline V gene sequence: CDR1 LGHNA, CDR2 YSLEER. This CDR3 is 17 amino acids long. Trimming pared 0 bases from V and 2 bases from J, leaving 15 bases between. The CDR3 DNA sequence: TGCGCCAGCAGCCAAGATGGGCCGCGGACAGCCACAGATACGCAGTATTTT. Residues: CASSQDGPRTATDTQYF.

The rearrangement links TRBV24-1 to TRBJ2-1; possible D gene TRBD2, 6 bases. V gave up 3 bases and J gave up 8 bases, with 22 bases separating them. This CDR3 contains 17 residues. The V gene's germline CDR1 is KGHDR and CDR2 SFDVKD. The CDR3 DNA sequence: TGTGCCACCAGTGATCCCCGCGGGGCTAGAGAGCGGTATGAGCAGTTCTTC. This sequence encodes CATSDPRGARERYEQFF.

The table lists this clonotype with a few counts. J is TRBJ2-7 and V is TRBV7-3; 8 bases align to TRBD2. The length of the CDR3 is 13 residues. The germline CDR1 and CDR2 sequences are SGHTA and FQGTGA. With V trimmed by 4 bases and J by 5 bases, 4 bases remained unmatched. CDR3: CASSSPGGNEQYF. DNA for the CDR3: TGTGCCAGCAGCTCGCCGGGAGGGAACGAGCAGTACTTC.

This clonotype was observed many times. This chain links TRBV28 with TRBJ2-7; 8 bases map to TRBD2. J was trimmed by 2 bases and V by 5 bases; bases with no gene match: 2. Germline loops: CDR1 MDHEN, CDR2 SYDVKM. This CDR3 is 13 amino acids long. CDR3 DNA sequence: TGTGCCAGCAGTATACTAGCGGCCTACGAGCAGTACTTC. Its translation is CASSILAAYEQYF.

This rearrangement joins TRBV6-2 or TRBV6-3 to TRBJ1-1; D is ambiguous. Germline CDR1 is MNHEY and CDR2 is SVGEGT. Trimming pared 4 bases from V and 4 bases from J, leaving 16 bases between. CDR3 length: 15 residues. CDR3 region: CASSSPGRVTTEAFF. CDR3 bases: TGTGCCAGCAGTTCCCCCGGGAGAGTTACCACTGAAGCTTTCTTT.

In nucleotides, the CDR3 is TGCAGTGCTAGCTTACCTAGCGGCCTCATTGGAGATACGCAGTATTTT. As protein: CSASLPSGLIGDTQYF. The V call is TRBV20-1, the J call TRBJ2-3, with 7 bases identical to TRBD2. CDR1 DFQATT and CDR2 SNEGSKA come from the germline V gene (reference sequence). This CDR3 has 16 amino acids. The trim removed 3 bases at V and 5 bases at J, leaving 14 bases unmatched.

This clonotype has just a few counts. The gene calls are TRBV10-3 and TRBJ2-3; tentatively, D is TRBD1 or TRBD2 (5 bases each). Germline-derived CDR1 and CDR2 are ENHRY and SYGVKD. The V and J ends lost 4 bases and 2 bases respectively, with 13 bases between them. The length of the CDR3 is 15 residues. The CDR3: CAISGGTRPTDTQYF. The CDR3 region has the DNA TGTGCCATCAGTGGGGGGACCCGACCCACAGATACGCAGTATTTT.

This clonotype was seen only a few times. The rearrangement joins TRBV29-1 to TRBJ1-2, with D unresolved. V was trimmed by 6 bases and J by 8 bases, leaving 13 bases between them. The CDR3 has 11 residues. Germline CDR1 reads SQVTM; CDR2 reads ANQGSEA. CDR3 sequence reads: CSVWVSYGYTF. The CDR3 nucleotides are TGCAGCGTATGGGTCAGTTACGGCTACACCTTC. Full variable domain (remainder filled in from reference TRBV29-1 and TRBJ1-2): SAVISQKPSRDICQRGTSLTIQCQVDSQVTMMFWYRQQPGQSLTLIATANQGSEATYESGFVIDKFPISRPNLTFSTLTVSNMSPEDSSIYLCSVWVSYGYTFGSGTRLTVV.